This T cell receptor beta chain was sequenced during a study of T cell responses to AZD1222 COVID-19 vaccine. Overall study findings and caveats: Baseline seropositives among AZD1222 recipients totaled only five to seven. Mostly white British, mostly female donors; authors suggested clonal diversity may be underestimated.

Between the trimmed V and J ends, which lost 0 bases and 0 bases, there was a span of 12 bases. From germline, CDR1 is MNHNS and CDR2 SASEGT. This CDR3 is 18 amino acids long. Points on this clone: What it binds is not known.

TCRdb's table, derived via immunoSEQ multiplex PCR, lists solely in-frame clones and lacks some. The sample has some 79,000 clones; roughly 75% are singletons. V and J are TRBV6-1 and TRBJ1-6; tentatively, D is TRBD1 (6 bases). This sequence originates from an adult who received the AZD1222 COVID-19 vaccine. Source: peripheral blood, taken 28 days after the second AZD1222 dose. The CDR3 sequence: CASSEAGGLSSYNSPLHF. The DNA for the CDR3 is TGTGCCAGCAGTGAAGCGGGGGGGCTTAGCTCCTATAATTCACCCCTCCACTTT.